This T cell receptor (beta chain) is from a study of vaccination and CD4 T cells after COVID-19 (dated 2022 in TCRdb). Study-wide context: Every convalescent patient had a positive nasal swab PCR test for SARS-CoV-2, with mild disease in eight to ten patients and severe disease in one. For stimulating the cultures, overlapping spike peptide pools were used, derived from SARS-CoV-2 as well as from the common cold coronaviruses HCoV-NL63, HCoV-OC43 and HCoV-229E. Participants received two doses of either the Pfizer-BioNTech BNT162b2 vaccine (n=8) or the Moderna mRNA-1273 vaccine (n=2). The convalescent cohort included six males and four females, with two Hispanic individuals, seven Caucasians, two Asians and one multiracial person. Post-COVID blood samples were collected from convalescent patients a median of about 92 days after diagnosis, with a range of roughly 30 to 161 days. In roughly eleven COVID-19 convalescent patients and 4 infection-naive healthy vaccine recipients, the spike-specific CD4+ TCR repertoire before mRNA vaccination was compared with the repertoire after mRNA vaccination. The time from the second vaccine dose to post-vaccine blood sampling had a median of around 72 days and ranged from about 14 to 250 days. Control cultures used a CEFX viral epitope pool as positive control, an HIV-1 Nef peptide pool as negative control, or no peptide. Broader findings and caveats from the paper: In convalescent patients, a median around 90% of post-vaccine SARS-CoV-2-reactive clones were detected only after vaccination, suggesting vaccine-specific priming. Of the vaccine-specific clones found in convalescent patients, nearly all (304 of 307) were mono-reactive for SARS-CoV-2 spike instead of being cross-reactive with common cold coronaviruses. An increase in the median number of SARS-CoV-2-reactive clonotypes from around 20 after infection to 35 to 40 after vaccination was observed, but the change was not found to be significant. Relatively few convalescent patients were included in the study, and early timepoints after natural infection were not analyzed.

This clonotype came up a few times. Which antigen it targets is not known. No quality values exist for individual bases; no much larger clone is one base distant. CDR1 and CDR2, per the germline V gene, are SGHVS and FQNEAQ. Trimming costs V 2 bases and J 3 bases, and their ends lie 16 bases apart. The CDR3 holds 16 amino acids from the cysteine to the phenylalanine. Solely the CDR3 DNA is kept, with 48 bases framed from the first base. Library preparation employed PCR. DNA from cultured CD4+ T cells was subjected to TCR sequencing with the Oncomine TCR Beta short-read assay at the Johns Hopkins FTIC core. The QIAamp micro DNA kit was used to extract genomic DNA from the cultured CD4+ T cells. Oncomine TCR Beta libraries from cultured CD4+ T cells were pooled with unique dual indexes and sequenced on an Illumina iSeq 100. The study's processing was this. Non-productive sequences were removed, and CDR3s not starting with C, not ending with F or W, or shorter than 7 amino acids were discarded. The MANAFEST web application was used to identify antigen-specific clonotypes by comparing peptide-stimulated wells against reference wells and other culture wells. An FDR below 0.05, an odds ratio above 5, and a productive frequency above 0.1% in at least two of three replicate wells were required for clones to be considered positive. Cross-reactive clonotypes were defined as significantly expanded in both SARS-CoV-2 spike wells and at least one common cold coronavirus spike condition. Levenshtein distances (stringdist) and unrooted phylogenetic trees (ape) in R version 3.6.1 were used to assess CDR3 homology. In TCRdb, the public reads were trimmed at Q25 with fastp and aligned with MiXCR, with productive beta chains retained. Duplicate CDR3 protein sequences are folded into a single record with the most common DNA and genes. The V and J calls follow TCRdb's processing rather than the paper's. The sample has fewer than 9,000 distinct CDR3 sequences on record, 55% to 65% of them singletons. The ten top clones hold 25% to 30% of the sample.

Per the publication, the treatment or condition label means: 10-day PBMC culture with coronavirus spike peptide pools or control peptides (ViraFEST assay). The ViraFEST assay was used in the study, in which antigen-specific T cells were expanded with peptide pools and expanded clonotypes were subsequently identified by TCR sequencing. The convalescent patients' positive SARS-CoV-2 PCR tests fell between March and December 2020, which was before the Alpha, Beta and Delta variants emerged in the United States. Each well held fewer than 2.5 million PBMCs cultured with about 9.8 ug/ml peptide pools in IMDM containing roughly 4.7% human AB serum and roughly 9.3 IU/ml IL-2. Half of the culture medium was replaced with fresh IL-2-containing medium on days 3 and 7. After 10 to 11 days of culture, CD4+ T cells were isolated by negative selection with the EasySep CD4+ T cell isolation kit. Ficoll-Paque Plus gradient centrifugation was used to isolate PBMCs from whole blood, and the isolated PBMCs were then either used fresh or cryopreserved at -140C. Culture conditions were generally each tested in triplicate wells.

Recombination linked TRBV7-8 to TRBJ1-2; the D gene is possibly TRBD1, with 5 bases matching. Sequencing was done on a sample of CD4+ T cells from blood, cultured in vitro. This sequence was found in a human donor who had recovered from COVID-19. The DNA reads TGTGCCAGCAGCTTACACCCCGGAGGACAATACTATGGCTACACCTTC. This gives the protein CASSLHPGGQYYGYTF. Joined to the reference TRBV7-8 and TRBJ1-2 proteins, this CDR3 gives the full variable domain: GAGVSQSPRYKVAKRGQDVALRCDPISGHVSLFWYQQALGQGPEFLTYFQNEAQLDKSGLPSDRFFAERPEGSVSTLKIQRTQQEDSAVYLCASSLHPGGQYYGYTFGSGTRLTVV.